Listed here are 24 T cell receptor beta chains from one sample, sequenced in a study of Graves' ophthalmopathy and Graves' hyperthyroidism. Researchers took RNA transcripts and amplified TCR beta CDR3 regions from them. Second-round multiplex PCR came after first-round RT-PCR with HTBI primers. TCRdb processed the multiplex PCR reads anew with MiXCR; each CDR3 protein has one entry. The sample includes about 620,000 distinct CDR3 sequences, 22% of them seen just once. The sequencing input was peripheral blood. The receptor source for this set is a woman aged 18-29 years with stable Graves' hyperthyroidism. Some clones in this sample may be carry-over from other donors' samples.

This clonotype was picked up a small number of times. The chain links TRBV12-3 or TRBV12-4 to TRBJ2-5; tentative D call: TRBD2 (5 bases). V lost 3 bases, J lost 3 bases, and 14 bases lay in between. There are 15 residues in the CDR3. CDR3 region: CASSFNLGREETQYF. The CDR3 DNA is TGTGCCAGCAGTTTTAATTTAGGGCGGGAAGAGACCCAGTACTTC.

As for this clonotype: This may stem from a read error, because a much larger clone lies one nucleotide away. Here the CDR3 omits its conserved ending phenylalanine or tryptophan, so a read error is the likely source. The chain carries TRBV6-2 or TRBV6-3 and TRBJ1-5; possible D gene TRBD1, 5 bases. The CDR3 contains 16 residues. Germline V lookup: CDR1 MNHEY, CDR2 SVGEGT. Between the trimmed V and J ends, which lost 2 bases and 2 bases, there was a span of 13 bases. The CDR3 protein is CASSYVTGGGNQPQHY. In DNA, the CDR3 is TGTGCCAGCAGTTACGTCACAGGAGGGGGCAATCAGCCCCAGCATTAT.

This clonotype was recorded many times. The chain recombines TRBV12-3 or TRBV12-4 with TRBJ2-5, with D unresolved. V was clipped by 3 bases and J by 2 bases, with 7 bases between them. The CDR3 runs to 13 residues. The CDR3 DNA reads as TGTGCCAGCAGTTTTCGGCAGCAAGAGACCCAGTACTTC. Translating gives CASSFRQQETQYF.

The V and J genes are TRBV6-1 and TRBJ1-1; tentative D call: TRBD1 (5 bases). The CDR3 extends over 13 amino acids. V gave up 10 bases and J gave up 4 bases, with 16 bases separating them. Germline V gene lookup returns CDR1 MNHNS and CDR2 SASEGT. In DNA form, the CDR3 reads TGTGCCACTTTGAGGGGCGGGGTCACTGAAGCTTTCTTT. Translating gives CATLRGGVTEAFF.

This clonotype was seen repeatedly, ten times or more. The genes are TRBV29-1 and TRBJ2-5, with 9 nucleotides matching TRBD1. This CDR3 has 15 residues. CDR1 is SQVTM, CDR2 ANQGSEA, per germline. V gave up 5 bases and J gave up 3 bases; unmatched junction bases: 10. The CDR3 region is CSVSPPGQGKETQYF. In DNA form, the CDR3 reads TGCAGCGTTTCGCCTCCCGGACAGGGGAAAGAGACCCAGTACTTC. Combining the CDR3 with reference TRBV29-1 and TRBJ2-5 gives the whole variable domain SAVISQKPSRDICQRGTSLTIQCQVDSQVTMMFWYRQQPGQSLTLIATANQGSEATYESGFVIDKFPISRPNLTFSTLTVSNMSPEDSSIYLCSVSPPGQGKETQYFGPGTRLLVL.

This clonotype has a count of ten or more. The CDR3 nucleotides read TGTGCCAGCCAATCGGGGCGGGCTTCACCCCTCCACTTT. It translates to CASQSGRASPLHF. This chain joins TRBV6-1 and TRBJ1-6, with TRBD1 as a possible D gene (5 bases). Germline assignment: CDR1 MNHNS and CDR2 SASEGT. The germline V and J ends were trimmed by 8 bases and 9 bases, with 14 bases remaining between them. The CDR3 is made up of 13 amino acids.

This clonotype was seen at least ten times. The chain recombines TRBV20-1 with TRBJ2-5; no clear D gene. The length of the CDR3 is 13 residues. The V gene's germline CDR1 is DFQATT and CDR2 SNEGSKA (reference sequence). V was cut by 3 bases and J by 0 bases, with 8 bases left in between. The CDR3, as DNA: TGCAGTGCTAGGTCAGAGCACCAAGAGACCCAGTACTTC. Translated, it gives CSARSEHQETQYF.

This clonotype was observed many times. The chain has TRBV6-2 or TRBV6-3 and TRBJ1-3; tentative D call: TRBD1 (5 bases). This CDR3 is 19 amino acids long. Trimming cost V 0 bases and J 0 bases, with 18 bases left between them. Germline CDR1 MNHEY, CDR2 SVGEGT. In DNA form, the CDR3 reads TGTGCCAGCAGTTACTCGGTGGGGGACCTTCTATTCTCTGGAAACACCATATATTTT. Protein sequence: CASSYSVGDLLFSGNTIYF.

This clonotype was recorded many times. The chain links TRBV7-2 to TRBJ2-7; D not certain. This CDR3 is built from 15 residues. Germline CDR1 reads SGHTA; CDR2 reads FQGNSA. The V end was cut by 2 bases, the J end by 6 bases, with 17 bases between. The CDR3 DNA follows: TGTGCCAGCAGCTTATTCGTGACCTTCCTTGGCGAGCAGTACTTC. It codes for CASSLFVTFLGEQYF.

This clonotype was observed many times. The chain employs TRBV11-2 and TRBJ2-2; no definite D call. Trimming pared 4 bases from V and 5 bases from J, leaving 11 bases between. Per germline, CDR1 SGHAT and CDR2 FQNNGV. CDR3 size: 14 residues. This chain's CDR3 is CASSSPIGTGELFF. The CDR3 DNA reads TGTGCCAGCAGCTCGCCCATTGGTACCGGGGAGCTGTTTTTT.

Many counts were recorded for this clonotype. CDR3 nucleotides: TGTGCCAGCAGCTGGGACAGGCAAGAGACCCAGTACTTC. Translation: CASSWDRQETQYF. The V and J genes are TRBV7-2 and TRBJ2-5; 8 nucleotides agree with TRBD1. Germline CDR1 SGHTA, CDR2 FQGNSA. V was clipped by 4 bases and J by 2 bases; unmatched bases: 0. The CDR3 loop spans 13 amino acids.

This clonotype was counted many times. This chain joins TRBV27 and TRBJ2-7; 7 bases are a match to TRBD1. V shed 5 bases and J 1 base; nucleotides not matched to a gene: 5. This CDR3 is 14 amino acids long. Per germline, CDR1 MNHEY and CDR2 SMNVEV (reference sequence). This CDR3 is CASSHGDRSYEQYF. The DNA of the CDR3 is TGTGCCAGCAGTCATGGGGACAGATCCTACGAGCAGTACTTC.

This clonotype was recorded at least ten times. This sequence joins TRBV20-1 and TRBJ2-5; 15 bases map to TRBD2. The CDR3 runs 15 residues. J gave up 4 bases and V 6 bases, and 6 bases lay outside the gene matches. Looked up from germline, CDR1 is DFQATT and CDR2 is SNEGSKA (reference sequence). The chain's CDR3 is CSARGLAGGGETQYF. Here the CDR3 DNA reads TGCAGTGCCAGGGGACTAGCGGGAGGAGGAGAGACCCAGTACTTC.

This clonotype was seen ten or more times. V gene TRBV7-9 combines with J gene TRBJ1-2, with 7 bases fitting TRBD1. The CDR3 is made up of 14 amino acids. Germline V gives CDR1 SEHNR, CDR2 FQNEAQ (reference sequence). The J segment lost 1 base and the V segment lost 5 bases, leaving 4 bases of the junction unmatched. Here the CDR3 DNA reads TGTGCCAGCAGCCCGGGACAGTTTAACTATGGCTACACCTTC. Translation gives CASSPGQFNYGYTF.

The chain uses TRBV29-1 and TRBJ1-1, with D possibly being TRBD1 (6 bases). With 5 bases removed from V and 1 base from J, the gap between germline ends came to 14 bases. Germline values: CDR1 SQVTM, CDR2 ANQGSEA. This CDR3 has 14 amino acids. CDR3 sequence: CSVHHTGKNTEAFF. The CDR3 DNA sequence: TGCAGCGTTCACCACACAGGGAAGAACACTGAAGCTTTCTTT.

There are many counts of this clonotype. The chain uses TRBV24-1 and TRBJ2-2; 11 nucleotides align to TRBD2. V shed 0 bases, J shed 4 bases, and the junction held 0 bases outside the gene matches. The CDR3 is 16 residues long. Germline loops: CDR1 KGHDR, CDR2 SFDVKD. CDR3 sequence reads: CATSDLTSGSTGELFF. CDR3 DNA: TGTGCCACCAGTGATTTGACTAGCGGGAGCACCGGGGAGCTGTTTTTT.

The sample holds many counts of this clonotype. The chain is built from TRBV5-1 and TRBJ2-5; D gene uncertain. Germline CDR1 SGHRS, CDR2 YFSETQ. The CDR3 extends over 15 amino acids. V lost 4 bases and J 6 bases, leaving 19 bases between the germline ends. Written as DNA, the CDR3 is TGCGCCAGCAGCATCTCGGCCGCAGTGTGGAAGACCCAGTACTTC. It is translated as CASSISAAVWKTQYF.

The chain's CDR3 is CASSSQTSGSTGEQYF. The CDR3 bases are TGTGCCAGCAGTTCCCAGACTAGCGGGAGTACCGGCGAGCAGTACTTC. The chain is built from TRBV27 and TRBJ2-7; TRBD2 matches 12 bases. V shed 4 bases, J shed 6 bases, and the junction held 10 bases outside the gene matches. The CDR3 contains 16 residues. The germline V gene has CDR1 MNHEY and CDR2 SMNVEV (reference sequence).

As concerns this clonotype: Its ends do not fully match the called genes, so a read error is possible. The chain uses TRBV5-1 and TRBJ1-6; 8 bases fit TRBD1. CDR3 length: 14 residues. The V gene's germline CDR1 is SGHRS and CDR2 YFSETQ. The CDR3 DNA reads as TGCGCCAGCACCTTGGACAGGGTCGATTCACCCCTCCACTTT. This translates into CASTLDRVDSPLHF. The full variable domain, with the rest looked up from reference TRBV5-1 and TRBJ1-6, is KAGVTQTPRYLIKTRGQQVTLSCSPISGHRSVSWYQQTPGQGLQFLFEYFSETQRNKGNFPGRFSGRQFSNSRSEMNVSTLELGDSALYLCASTLDRVDSPLHFGNGTRLTVT.

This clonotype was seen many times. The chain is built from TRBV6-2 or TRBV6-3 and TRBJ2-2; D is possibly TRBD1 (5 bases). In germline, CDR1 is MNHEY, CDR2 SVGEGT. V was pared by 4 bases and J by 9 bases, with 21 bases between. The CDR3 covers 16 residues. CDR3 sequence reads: CASSLGHRPLLRELFF. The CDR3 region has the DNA TGTGCCAGCAGTTTAGGACACCGACCCCTTCTCAGGGAGCTGTTTTTT.

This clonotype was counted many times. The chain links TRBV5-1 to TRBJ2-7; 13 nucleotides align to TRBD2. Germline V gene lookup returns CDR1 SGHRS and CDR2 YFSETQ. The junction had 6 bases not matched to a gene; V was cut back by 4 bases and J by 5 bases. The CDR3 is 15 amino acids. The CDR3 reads CASSGGTSGADEQYF. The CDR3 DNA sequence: TGCGCCAGCAGCGGCGGGACTAGCGGGGCGGACGAGCAGTACTTC. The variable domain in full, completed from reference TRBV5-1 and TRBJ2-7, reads KAGVTQTPRYLIKTRGQQVTLSCSPISGHRSVSWYQQTPGQGLQFLFEYFSETQRNKGNFPGRFSGRQFSNSRSEMNVSTLELGDSALYLCASSGGTSGADEQYFGPGTRLTVT.

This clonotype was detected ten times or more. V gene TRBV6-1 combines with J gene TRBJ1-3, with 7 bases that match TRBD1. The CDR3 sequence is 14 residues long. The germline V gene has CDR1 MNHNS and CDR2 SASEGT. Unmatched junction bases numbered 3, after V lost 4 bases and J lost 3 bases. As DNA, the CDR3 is TGTGCCAGCAGTGGGACAGGATATGGAAACACCATATATTTT. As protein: CASSGTGYGNTIYF.

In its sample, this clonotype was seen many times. CDR3 sequence: CASSPGTGKGQETQYF. Written as DNA, the CDR3 is TGTGCCAGCAGCCCAGGGACAGGGAAGGGGCAAGAGACCCAGTACTTC. This chain uses TRBV9 with TRBJ2-5; TRBD1 matches 9 bases. The CDR3 is 16 amino acids. Germline V CDR1 and CDR2: SGDLS, YYNGEE. Trimming removed 4 bases from V and 2 bases from J; junction bases left unmatched: 9.

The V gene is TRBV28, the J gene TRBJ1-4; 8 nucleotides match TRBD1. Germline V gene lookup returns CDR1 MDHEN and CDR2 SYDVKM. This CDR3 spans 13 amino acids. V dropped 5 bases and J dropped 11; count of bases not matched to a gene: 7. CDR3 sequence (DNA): TGTGCCAGCAGTGTCCGGGACAGGAGGAAACTGTTTTTT. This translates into CASSVRDRRKLFF.